This entry concerns a single T cell receptor (beta chain). Its antigen is not known. The protocol was immunoSEQ multiplex PCR, while the TCRdb copy is restricted to in-frame clones and leaves out a portion. The table records roughly 40,000 clones, 55% to 75% of them present only once. This sample was included in a study of early stage breast cancer tumors. General study points: Enriched TCRB sequences shared across patients were mostly commonly generated sequences. Functional markers like CD4, CD8 and FOXP3 were missed in bulk sequencing.

This CDR3 comprises 14 residues. Germline assignment: CDR1 SGDLS and CDR2 YYNGEE. Unmatched junction bases numbered 3, after V lost 7 bases and J lost 2 bases. The clonotype comes from a person aged 45 to 59 with breast cancer. This chain uses TRBV9 with TRBJ2-2; TRBD1 aligns across 9 bases. The sequenced sample was blood. The CDR3 loop reads CASADRGNTGELFF. The CDR3 region has the DNA TGTGCCAGCGCGGACAGGGGAAACACCGGGGAGCTGTTTTTT.